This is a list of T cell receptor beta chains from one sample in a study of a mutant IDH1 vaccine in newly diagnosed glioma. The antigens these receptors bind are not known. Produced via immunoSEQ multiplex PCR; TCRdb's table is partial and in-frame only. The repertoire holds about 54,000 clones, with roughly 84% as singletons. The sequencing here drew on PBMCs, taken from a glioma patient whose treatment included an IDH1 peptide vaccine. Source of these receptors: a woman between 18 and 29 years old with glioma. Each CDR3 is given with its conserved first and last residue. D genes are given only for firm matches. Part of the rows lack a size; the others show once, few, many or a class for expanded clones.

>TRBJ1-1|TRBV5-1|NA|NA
TGCGCCAGCAGCCCTAGGGAGGGCACTGAAGCTTTCTTT
CASSPREGTEAFF
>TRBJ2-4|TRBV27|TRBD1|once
TGTGCCAGCAGTGACCAGGGGGCAGGGAATCTAGCCAAAAACATTCAGTACTTC
CASSDQGAGNLAKNIQYF
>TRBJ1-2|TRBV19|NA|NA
TGTGCCAGTAGTATAGTAGGGAACTATGGCTACACCTTC
CASSIVGNYGYTF
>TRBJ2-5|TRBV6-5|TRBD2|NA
TGTGCCAGCAGTAGGCTAGCGGGAGGAGAGACCCAGTACTTC
CASSRLAGGETQYF
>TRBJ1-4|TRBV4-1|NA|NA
TGCGCCAGCAGTAAGACGGGTGAAAAACTGTTTTTT
CASSKTGEKLFF
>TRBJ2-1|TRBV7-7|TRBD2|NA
TGTGCCAGCAGCCCCAGACTAGCGGGGGGGCTTAACAATGAGCAGTTCTTC
CASSPRLAGGLNNEQFF
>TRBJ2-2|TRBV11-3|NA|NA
TGTGCCAGCAGTCCGCGGACAGTTACCGGGGAGCTGTTTTTT
CASSPRTVTGELFF
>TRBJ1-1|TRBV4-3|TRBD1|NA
TGCGCCAGCAGCCAGGGCACGGGACAGCTGAACACTGAAGCTTTCTTT
CASSQGTGQLNTEAFF
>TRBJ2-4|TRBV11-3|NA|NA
TGTGCCAGCAGCCCGCGGGACTCCCCTGTCCCCCAACTAGCCAAAAACATTCAGTACTTC
CASSPRDSPVPQLAKNIQYF
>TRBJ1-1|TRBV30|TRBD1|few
TGTGCCTGCAGTTACAGGGGTAGTGTGAACACTGAAGCTTTCTTT
CACSYRGSVNTEAFF
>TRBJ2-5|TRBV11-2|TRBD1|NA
TGTGCCAGCAGCTCGACAGGGGGAGTCGAGACCCAGTACTTC
CASSSTGGVETQYF
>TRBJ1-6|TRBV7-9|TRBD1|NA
TGTGCCAGCAGCCCCCCGGGACAGGGAGATTCACCCCTCCACTTT
CASSPPGQGDSPLHF
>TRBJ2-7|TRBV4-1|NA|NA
TGCGCCAGCAGCCAAGGGCCGACGGGCTCCTACGAGCAGTACTTC
CASSQGPTGSYEQYF
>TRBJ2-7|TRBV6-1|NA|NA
TGTGCCAGCAGGGCTCGGGACGGTAGTTTTCGGGAGCAGTACTTC
CASRARDGSFREQYF
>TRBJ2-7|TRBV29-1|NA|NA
TGCAGCGTTGAAGATCCCGACAGGCCCTACGAGCAGTACTTC
CSVEDPDRPYEQYF
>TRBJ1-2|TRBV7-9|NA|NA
TGTGCCAGCAGCGTTAGTGGACAGATTGTCTATGGCTACACCTTC
CASSVSGQIVYGYTF
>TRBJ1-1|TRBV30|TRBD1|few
TGTGCCTGGAGTGACAGGGGGCGGAGTGGCAACACTGAAGCTTTCTTT
CAWSDRGRSGNTEAFF
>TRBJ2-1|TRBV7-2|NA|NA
TGTGCCAGCAGCTTGGGTGGAGGGGCCGGGATGGTAGAGCAGTTCTTC
CASSLGGGAGMVEQFF
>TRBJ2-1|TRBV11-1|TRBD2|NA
TGTGCCAGCGGGTCCGGGGGGGTCAATGAGCAGTTCTTC
CASGSGGVNEQFF
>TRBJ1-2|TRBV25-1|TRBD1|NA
TGTGCCAGCAGCTCTCTAGCCGGGACAGGGGGAATCTATGGCTACACCTTC
CASSSLAGTGGIYGYTF
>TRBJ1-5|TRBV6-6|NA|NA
TGTGCCAGCATAGGACAACGAAATCAGCCCCAGCATTTT
CASIGQRNQPQHF
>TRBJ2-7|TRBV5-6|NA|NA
TGTGCCAGCAGCCTGGACAGAGGCCAGTACTTC
CASSLDRGQYF
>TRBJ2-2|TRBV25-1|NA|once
TGTGCCAGCAGTGTAGTAGGGGACACCGGGGAGCTGTTTTTT
CASSVVGDTGELFF
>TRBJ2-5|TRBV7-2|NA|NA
TGTGCCAGCAGCCGGGGACTCTTAACGGGGGAGACCCAGTACTTC
CASSRGLLTGETQYF
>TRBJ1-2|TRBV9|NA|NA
TGTGCCAGCAGCGTAGGAGGAGTTAACTATGGCTACACCTTC
CASSVGGVNYGYTF
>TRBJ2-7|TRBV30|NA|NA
TGTGCCTGCTCGACAGATTACTACGAGCAGTACTTC
CACSTDYYEQYF
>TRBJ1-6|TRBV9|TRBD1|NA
TGTGCCAGCAGCCCCACAGGGGAGGGCTCACCCCTCCACTTT
CASSPTGEGSPLHF
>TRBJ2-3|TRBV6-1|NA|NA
TGTGCCAGCAGTGGACAGGCCACCCCCACCACAGATACGCAGTATTTT
CASSGQATPTTDTQYF
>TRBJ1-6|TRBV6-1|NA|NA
TGTGCCAGCAGTGGGTCCGGGAGCTCCTATAATTCACCCCTCCACTTT
CASSGSGSSYNSPLHF
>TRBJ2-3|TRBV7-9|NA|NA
TGTGCCAGCAGCTTATTGGGAGATACGCAGTATTTT
CASSLLGDTQYF
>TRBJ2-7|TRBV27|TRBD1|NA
TGTGCCAGCAGTTGGAACAGGGGGCTCGAGCAGTACTTC
CASSWNRGLEQYF
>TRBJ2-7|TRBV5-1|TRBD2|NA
TGCGCCAGCAGCCCCGGCGTTAGCGGGAGGAATGAGCAGTACTTC
CASSPGVSGRNEQYF
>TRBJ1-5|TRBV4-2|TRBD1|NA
TGTGCCAGCAGCCAAAAGACAGGGACCGGGAGCAATCAGCCCCAGCATTTT
CASSQKTGTGSNQPQHF
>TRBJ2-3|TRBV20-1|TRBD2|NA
TGCAGTGGGACTAGCGGAGATACGCAGTATTTT
CSGTSGDTQYF
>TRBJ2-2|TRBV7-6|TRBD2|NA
TGTGCCAGCAGCTTAGGACTAGCGGGAGGATCCGGGGAGCTGTTTTTT
CASSLGLAGGSGELFF
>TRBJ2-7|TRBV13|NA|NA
TGTGCCAGCAGCTTAGGAGTTGCCTACGAGCAGTACTTC
CASSLGVAYEQYF
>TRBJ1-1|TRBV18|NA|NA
TGTGCCAGCTCACGGGCTAACACTGAAGCTTTCTTT
CASSRANTEAFF
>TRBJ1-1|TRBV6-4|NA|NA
TGTGCCAGCAGTGCCAGGGAGGACACTGAAGCTTTCTTT
CASSAREDTEAFF
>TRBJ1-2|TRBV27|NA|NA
TGTGCCAGCAGTGGGTTGACGGGATCCCTTAACTATGGCTACACCTTC
CASSGLTGSLNYGYTF
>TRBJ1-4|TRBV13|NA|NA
TGTGCCAGCAGCCCCAACGGTGGGAATGAAAAACTGTTTTTT
CASSPNGGNEKLFF
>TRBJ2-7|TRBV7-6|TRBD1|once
TGTGCCAGCAGCCGGACAGGTTCCTACGAGCAGTACTTC
CASSRTGSYEQYF
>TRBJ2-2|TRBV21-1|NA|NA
TGTGCCAGCAAGCTGGGGGAGGGTGGAAACACCGGGGAGCTGTTTTTT
CASKLGEGGNTGELFF
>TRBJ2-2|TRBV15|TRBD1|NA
TGTGCCACCAGCAGAACGCTGGACAGGGTCGCCGGGGAGCTGTTTTTT
CATSRTLDRVAGELFF
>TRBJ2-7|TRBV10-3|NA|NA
TGTGCCATCAGTGGGGGGGATTACGAGCAGTACTTC
CAISGGDYEQYF
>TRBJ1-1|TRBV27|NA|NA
TGTGCCAGCAGTTTAGCTGTCACGACCGAAGCTTTCTTT
CASSLAVTTEAFF
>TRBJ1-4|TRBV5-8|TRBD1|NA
TGTGCCAGCAGCGAAGGACAGGGGGCTAATGAAAAACTGTTTTTT
CASSEGQGANEKLFF
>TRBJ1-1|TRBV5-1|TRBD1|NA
TGCGCCAGCATTAAACAGGGGGGAACTGAAGCTTTCTTT
CASIKQGGTEAFF
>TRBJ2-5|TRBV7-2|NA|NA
TGTGCCAGCAGCTTAGTTAGGGGCAGGGTGGAGACCCAGTACTTC
CASSLVRGRVETQYF
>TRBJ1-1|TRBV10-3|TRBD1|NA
TGTGCCATCACCTTCACTCCAGGGGGGAACACTGAAGCTTTCTTT
CAITFTPGGNTEAFF
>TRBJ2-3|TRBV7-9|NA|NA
TGTGCCAGCAGGGGGTATAGCACAGATACGCAGTATTTT
CASRGYSTDTQYF
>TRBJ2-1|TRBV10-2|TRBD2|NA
TGCGCCAGCAAGTTTGCGGGGGTTAATGAGCAGTTCTTC
CASKFAGVNEQFF
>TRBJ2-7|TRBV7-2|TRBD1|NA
TGTGCCAGCAGCTTAGGGACAGGGGCCTACGAGCAGTACTTC
CASSLGTGAYEQYF
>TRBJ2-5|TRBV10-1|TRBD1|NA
TGCGCCAGCAGTGAGATTTGGACAGGGCAAGAGACCCAGTACTTC
CASSEIWTGQETQYF
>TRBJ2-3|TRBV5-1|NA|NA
TGCGCCAGCAGGAACACTATTAAGCAGTATTTT
CASRNTIKQYF
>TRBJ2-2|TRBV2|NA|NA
TGTGCCAGCAGTTACCACACCGGGGAGCTGTTTTTT
CASSYHTGELFF
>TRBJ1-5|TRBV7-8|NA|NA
TGTGCCAGCAGCCGCCCGCGGACAGCGAGCAATCAGCCCCAGCATTTT
CASSRPRTASNQPQHF
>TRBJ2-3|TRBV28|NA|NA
TGTGCCAGCACCACTCTGTCCCGAAATACGCAGTATTTT
CASTTLSRNTQYF